This T cell receptor beta chain was sequenced in a study of blood T cell repertoires in COVID-19. Study in general: The samples span acute and convalescent COVID-19 from the United States, Italy and Spain. T cells, B-cell-depleted T cells, or PBMCs provided the cDNA or gDNA that served as material.

From germline, CDR1 is SQVTM and CDR2 ANQGSEA. V was pared by 4 bases and J by 1 base, with 15 bases between. The CDR3 has 15 residues. How the authors handled the data: Reference gene primer amplification gave estimated nucleated cell counts. Assay used: immunoSEQ multiplex PCR; TCRdb lists only in-frame clones, some missing. V, J and clone size are those of that table, while D and trimming were read from the DNA. Among fewer than 90,000 clones, over 70% were seen once, and the ten largest hold roughly 4.2%. The V call is TRBV29-1, the J call TRBJ2-3; D may be TRBD1 (6 bases). The origin of this receptor is a woman aged 45-65 years with acute or convalescent COVID-19. The sequenced sample was peripheral blood. In DNA form, the CDR3 reads TGCAGCGTTGTAGGCCAGGGGAGCGGCACAGATACGCAGTATTTT. This sequence encodes CSVVGQGSGTDTQYF.